Below, one T cell receptor beta chain is given with its context. The antigen is undetermined. The CDR3 loop spans 17 amino acids. Per germline, CDR1 MNHEY and CDR2 SMNVEV (reference sequence). The entry originates in a study of T cells expressing NK-cell markers. Turning to the study itself: Sorted CD3+CD56-NKG2C+, CD3+CD56+NKG2C+ and CD3+CD56+NKG2C- T cells supplied the TCR beta repertoires. Within the sequenced cohort of eight donors, seven exhibited HCMV seropositivity and one was seronegative. Findings and limits, study-wide: Specificity for HCMV among expanded NKG2C+ T cell clones was not established. These clonotypes also led the CD3+CD56-NKG2C+ fraction in a handful of donors.

Reprocessing the 5' RACE reads, TCRdb reports a single entry for every CDR3 protein and omits DNA. The data include about 400,000 distinct CDR3 sequences; the top ten clones carry about 10%. V is TRBV27 and J is TRBJ2-2; TCRdb designates TRBD2, a call that cannot be tested without DNA. The receptor was derived from a woman in her fifties or sixties in good health. Input material: blood T cells: a sorted CD56 or NKG2C T cell subset, CD4+ or CD8+ T cells, or bulk PBMC T cells (not recorded which). The CDR3 loop reads CASSPGVAGPNTGELFF.